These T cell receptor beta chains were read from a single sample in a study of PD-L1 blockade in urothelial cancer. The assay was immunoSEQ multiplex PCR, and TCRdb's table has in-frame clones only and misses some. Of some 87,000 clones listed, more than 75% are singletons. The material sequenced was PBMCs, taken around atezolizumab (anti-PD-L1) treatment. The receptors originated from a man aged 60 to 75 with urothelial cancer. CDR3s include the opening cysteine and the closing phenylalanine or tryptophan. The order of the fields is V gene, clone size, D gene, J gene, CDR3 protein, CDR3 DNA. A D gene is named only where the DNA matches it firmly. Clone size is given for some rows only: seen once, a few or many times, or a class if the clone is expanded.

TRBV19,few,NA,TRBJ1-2,CASSPHRANNYGYTF,TGTGCCAGTAGTCCGCACAGGGCAAACAACTATGGCTACACCTTC
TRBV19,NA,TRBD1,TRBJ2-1,CASSIYSGQALRNEQFF,TGTGCCAGTAGTATATACTCGGGACAGGCCCTAAGGAATGAGCAGTTCTTC
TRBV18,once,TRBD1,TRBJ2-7,CASSPPRTGTHEQYF,TGTGCCAGCTCCCCTCCAAGGACAGGGACCCACGAGCAGTACTTC
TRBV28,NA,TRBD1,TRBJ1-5,CASRWPGTGDISNQPQHF,TGTGCCAGCAGGTGGCCCGGGACAGGGGACATTAGCAATCAGCCCCAGCATTTT
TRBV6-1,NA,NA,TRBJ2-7,CASRVTAYEQYF,TGTGCCAGCAGGGTGACAGCCTACGAGCAGTACTTC
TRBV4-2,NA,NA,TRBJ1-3,CASSQDFGQAPTSGNTIYF,TGTGCCAGCAGCCAAGATTTCGGTCAGGCCCCGACGTCTGGAAACACCATATATTTT
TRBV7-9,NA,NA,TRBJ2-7,CASSLDGDEQYF,TGTGCCAGCAGCTTAGATGGAGACGAGCAGTACTTC
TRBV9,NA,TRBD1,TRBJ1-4,CASSVDRVNEKLFF,TGTGCCAGCAGCGTGGACAGGGTCAATGAAAAACTGTTTTTT
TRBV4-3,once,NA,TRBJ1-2,CASSQDRSGRFGGYTF,TGCGCCAGCAGCCAAGATAGGTCCGGGAGGTTTGGGGGCTACACCTTC
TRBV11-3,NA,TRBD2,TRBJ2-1,CASSITSGGWGGEQFF,TGTGCCAGCAGCATTACTAGCGGGGGTTGGGGTGGTGAGCAGTTCTTC
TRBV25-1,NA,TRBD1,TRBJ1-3,CASGTGGNTIYF,TGTGCCAGCGGGACAGGGGGAAACACCATATATTTT
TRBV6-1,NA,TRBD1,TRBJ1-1,CASGGQFTEAFF,TGTGCCAGTGGGGGACAGTTCACTGAAGCTTTCTTT
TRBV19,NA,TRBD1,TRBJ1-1,CASSRDWTGLAFF,TGTGCCAGTAGCCGGGACTGGACAGGCCTGGCTTTCTTT
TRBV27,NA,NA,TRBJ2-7,CASSLLGVGSYEQYF,TGTGCCAGCAGTTTGCTAGGGGTTGGCTCCTACGAGCAGTACTTC
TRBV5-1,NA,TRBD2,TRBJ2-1,CASSSEDLAALEQFF,TGCGCCAGCAGCTCCGAAGATCTAGCGGCACTTGAGCAGTTCTTC
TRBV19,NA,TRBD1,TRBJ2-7,CASSIPGQDYEQYF,TGTGCCAGTAGTATCCCCGGACAGGACTACGAGCAGTACTTC
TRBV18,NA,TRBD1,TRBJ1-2,CASSEQQGEYGYTF,TGTGCCAGCTCCGAACAACAGGGGGAGTATGGCTACACCTTC
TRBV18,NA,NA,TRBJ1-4,CASSPQTGGSEKLFF,TGTGCCAGCTCACCACAGACCGGGGGGAGTGAAAAACTGTTTTTT
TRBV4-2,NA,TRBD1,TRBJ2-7,CASSPGTGAYEQYF,TGTGCCAGCAGCCCCGGGACAGGGGCGTACGAGCAGTACTTC
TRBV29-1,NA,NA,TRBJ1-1,CSAEVAVGTEAFF,TGCAGCGCAGAGGTGGCCGTTGGGACTGAAGCTTTCTTT
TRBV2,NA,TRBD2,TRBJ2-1,CASSGTSGGAFGDNEQFF,TGTGCCAGCAGTGGAACTAGCGGGGGGGCTTTTGGCGACAATGAGCAGTTCTTC
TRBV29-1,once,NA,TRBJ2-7,CSASGTPSYEQYF,TGCAGCGCTTCCGGGACACCAAGCTACGAGCAGTACTTC
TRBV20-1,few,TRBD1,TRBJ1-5,CSASDGQDLHF,TGCAGTGCTAGCGACGGACAGGACCTGCATTTT
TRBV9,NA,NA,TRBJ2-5,CASSVDRGQETQYF,TGTGCCAGCAGCGTAGACCGGGGCCAAGAGACCCAGTACTTC
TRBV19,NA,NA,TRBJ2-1,CASSIGFGQRNEQFF,TGTGCCAGTAGTATTGGTTTTGGACAACGCAATGAGCAGTTCTTC
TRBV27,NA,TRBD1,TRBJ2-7,CASSSRTGGYEQYF,TGTGCCTCCTCCTCCCGGACAGGGGGCTACGAGCAGTACTTC
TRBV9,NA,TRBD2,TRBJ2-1,CASSVPAGVFVHEQFF,TGTGCCAGCAGCGTACCGGCGGGAGTTTTTGTCCATGAGCAGTTCTTC
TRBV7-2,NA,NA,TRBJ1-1,CASSLANRQYTEAFF,TGTGCCAGCAGCTTAGCGAACCGACAGTACACTGAAGCTTTCTTT
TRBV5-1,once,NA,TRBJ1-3,CASMTDSGNTIYF,TGCGCCAGCATGACAGACTCTGGAAACACCATATATTTT
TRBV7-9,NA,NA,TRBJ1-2,CASNEGEYGYTF,TGTGCCAGCAACGAGGGAGAGTATGGCTACACCTTC
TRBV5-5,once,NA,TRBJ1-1,CASSLAWAGNTEAFF,TGTGCCAGCAGCTTGGCTTGGGCCGGCAACACTGAAGCTTTCTTT
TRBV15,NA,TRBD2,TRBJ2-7,CATQSGGVSYEQYF,TGTGCCACCCAGAGCGGGGGTGTCTCCTACGAGCAGTACTTC
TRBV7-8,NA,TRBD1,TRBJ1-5,CASSPGTGDQPQHF,TGTGCCAGCAGCCCCGGGACAGGGGATCAGCCCCAGCATTTT
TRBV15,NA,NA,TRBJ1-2,CATSDPREGYTF,TGTGCCACCAGCGATCCCCGGGAGGGCTACACCTTC
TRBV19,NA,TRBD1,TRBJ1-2,CASTPDRWDYGYTF,TGTGCCAGTACCCCGGACAGGTGGGATTATGGCTACACCTTC
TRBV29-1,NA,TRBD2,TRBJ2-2,CSVDRLAGMTGELFF,TGCAGCGTTGACCGACTAGCGGGGATGACCGGGGAGCTGTTTTTT
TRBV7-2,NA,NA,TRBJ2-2,CASSKGGVGTGELFF,TGTGCCAGCAGCAAAGGAGGGGTGGGGACCGGGGAGCTGTTTTTT
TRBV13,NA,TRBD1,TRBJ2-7,CASSRDREYEQYF,TGTGCCAGCAGCCGGGACAGGGAGTACGAGCAGTACTTC
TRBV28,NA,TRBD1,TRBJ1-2,CASSDPGQGDYGYTF,TGTGCCAGCAGTGATCCGGGACAGGGGGACTATGGCTACACCTTC
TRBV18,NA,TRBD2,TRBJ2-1,CASSPWAASGGLRDEQFF,TGTGCCAGCTCACCATGGGCTGCTAGCGGGGGATTGAGGGATGAGCAGTTCTTC
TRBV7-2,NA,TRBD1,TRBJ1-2,CASSFDRVHGYTF,TGTGCCAGCAGCTTCGACAGGGTCCATGGCTACACCTTC
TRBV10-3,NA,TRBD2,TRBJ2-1,CAISESGGVSYNEQFF,TGTGCCATCAGTGAGTCGGGAGGGGTCTCCTACAATGAGCAGTTCTTC
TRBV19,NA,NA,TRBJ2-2,CASSIKGSDTGELFF,TGTGCCAGTAGTATAAAGGGGTCCGACACCGGGGAGCTGTTTTTT
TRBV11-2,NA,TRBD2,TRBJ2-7,CASSLGSGGSYEQYF,TGTGCCAGCAGCTTAGGTAGCGGGGGTTCCTACGAGCAGTACTTC
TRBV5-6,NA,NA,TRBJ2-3,CASSLPRADTQYF,TGTGCCAGCAGCTTGCCCAGGGCAGATACGCAGTATTTT
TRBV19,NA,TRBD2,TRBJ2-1,CATLADTYNEQFF,TGTGCCACACTAGCGGATACCTACAATGAGCAGTTCTTC
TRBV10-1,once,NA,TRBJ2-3,CASSTDGDTQYF,TGCGCCAGCAGTACCGACGGGGATACGCAGTATTTT
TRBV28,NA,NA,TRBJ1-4,CASSPLSQGYEKLFF,TGTGCCAGCAGTCCGTTGTCCCAGGGTTATGAAAAACTGTTTTTT
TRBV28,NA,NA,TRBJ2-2,CAGPLPRGKWNTGELFF,TGTGCCGGCCCGTTACCCCGGGGGAAGTGGAACACCGGGGAGCTGTTTTTT
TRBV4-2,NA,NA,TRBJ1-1,CASSQEGGQEAEF,TGTGCCAGCAGCCAAGAAGGAGGGCAGGAGGCGGAATTT
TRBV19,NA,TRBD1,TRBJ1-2,CASSRGQEYGYTF,TGTGCCAGTAGTCGGGGACAGGAGTATGGCTACACCTTC
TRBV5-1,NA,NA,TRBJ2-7,CASSGGTASYEQYF,TGCGCCAGCAGCGGAGGGACGGCCTCCTACGAGCAGTACTTC
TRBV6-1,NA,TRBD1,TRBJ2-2,CASGTGDTGELFF,TGTGCCAGCGGGACAGGGGACACCGGGGAGCTGTTTTTT
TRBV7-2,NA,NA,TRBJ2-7,CASSLPAANEQYF,TGTGCCAGCAGCTTACCTGCGGCCAACGAGCAGTACTTC
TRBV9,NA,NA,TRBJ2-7,CASSVGNQGYEQYF,TGTGCCAGCAGCGTAGGGAACCAGGGGTACGAGCAGTACTTC
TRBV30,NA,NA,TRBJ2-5,CAWSTGTLEETQYF,TGTGCCTGGAGTACAGGGACCCTTGAGGAGACCCAGTACTTC
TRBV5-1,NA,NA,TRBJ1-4,CASGMGQNEKLFF,TGCGCCAGCGGAATGGGGCAAAATGAAAAACTGTTTTTT
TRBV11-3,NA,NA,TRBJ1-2,CASSLGDYGYTF,TGTGCCAGCAGCTTAGGAGACTATGGCTACACCTTC
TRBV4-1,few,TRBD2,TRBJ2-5,CASSQEKRAGDGETQYF,TGCGCCAGCAGCCAAGAGAAGAGGGCGGGAGATGGGGAGACCCAGTACTTC
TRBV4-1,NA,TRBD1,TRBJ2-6,CASSQVLQGYGANVLTF,TGCGCCAGCAGCCAAGTACTACAGGGGTACGGGGCCAACGTCCTGACTTTC